This T cell receptor (beta chain) came from a study of T cells and copy number aberrations in small-cell lung cancer listed by TCRdb under 2021. With respect to the entire study: TCR repertoire sequencing was paired with whole-exome sequencing of the same tumor regions to relate T cell metrics to mutations and copy number aberrations. Tumor TCR data were available for about 17 patients, and TCR data from both tumor and normal tissue were available for 14 patients. Results and caveats for the whole study, not just this receptor: All specimens consisted of formalin-fixed paraffin-embedded tissue, which is known to introduce sequencing artifacts. Tumors had lower T-cell density, richness and clonality than adjacent lung tissue, though the difference in density was not significant. The study was limited by a small sample size because surgical resection is uncommon in small-cell lung cancer, and the findings require validation.

The donors were limited-stage small-cell lung cancer patients who had surgical resection in Hangzhou, China, between about 2008 and 2020. All donors were treated with upfront surgery without preoperative chemotherapy or radiotherapy, and immunotherapy was not given to any donor before or after surgery. In the sequenced cohort of 15 to 20 patients, every patient was either a smoker or a heavy second-hand smoker. Adjacent normal lung tissue was taken at least 2 cm away from the tumor margin, and two pathologists confirmed morphologically that the tissue was free of malignant cells. The study used multi-region TCR-beta sequencing of resected limited-stage small-cell lung cancers together with tumor-adjacent lung tissue to characterize T cell repertoire heterogeneity. The AllPrep DNA/RNA FFPE Kit (Qiagen) was used to extract genomic DNA from FFPE tissue. Comments on this clone: There is no known antigen for this receptor. No base-level quality is on record; no much larger clone is a single base apart.

The immunoSEQ hsTCRB Kit was used with multiplexed V- and J-gene primers to amplify TCR-beta CDR3 regions from genomic DNA. Unique DNA barcodes were added in a second PCR, and the samples were pooled together with one negative control and one positive control. Pooled TCR-beta libraries were sequenced on an Illumina MiSeq with a 150-cycle paired-end protocol. In the original analysis: Raw sequencing data were processed by Adaptive Biotechnologies into a report with normalized, annotated TCR-beta repertoires. T-cell density was computed as TCR-beta templates normalized to usable DNA, which was estimated by amplifying housekeeping genes. Richness was defined as the count of unique rearrangements, and clonality was defined as 1 minus Pielou's evenness. TCRdb took over this immuneACCESS table, retaining in-frame rearrangements with V and J assigned. Such tables are incomplete; in checked studies, under half of the missing clones stem from an unresolved V gene, and the remainder is unexplained. The D gene and trimming were derived from the DNA, and the V and J assignments and clone size from that table. Recorded for this sample are roughly 1,600 clones; around four fifths of them occurred a single time. The ten largest account for 6.2% of the sample.

CDR1 and CDR2 are read off the germline V gene (reference sequence) as GTSNPN and SVGIG. Counted from cysteine to phenylalanine, this CDR3 has 15 amino acids. Only the CDR3 portion is preserved as DNA: 45 bases, with reading frame beginning at the first base. Trimming takes 2 bases off V and 7 bases off J; junction bases not matched to a gene: 6. The chain links TRBV30 with TRBJ2-1, with 12 bases aligning to TRBD2. This receptor was identified in a man in his fifties or sixties with small cell lung cancer. Specimen: normal tissue next to the tumor. This receptor has the CDR3 CAWSPRLAGVNEQFF. The nucleotides read TGTGCCTGGAGTCCAAGACTAGCGGGAGTAAATGAGCAGTTCTTC.